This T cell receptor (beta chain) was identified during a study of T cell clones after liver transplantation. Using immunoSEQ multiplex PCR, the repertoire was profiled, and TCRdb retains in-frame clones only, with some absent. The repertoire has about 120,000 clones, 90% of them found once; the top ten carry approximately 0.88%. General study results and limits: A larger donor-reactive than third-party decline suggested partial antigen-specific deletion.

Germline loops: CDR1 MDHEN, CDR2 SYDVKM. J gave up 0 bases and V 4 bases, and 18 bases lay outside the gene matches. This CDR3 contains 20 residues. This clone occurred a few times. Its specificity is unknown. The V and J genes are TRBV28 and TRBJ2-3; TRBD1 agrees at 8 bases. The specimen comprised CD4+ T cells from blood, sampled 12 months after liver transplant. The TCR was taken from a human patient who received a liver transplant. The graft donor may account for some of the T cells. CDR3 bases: TGTGCCAGCAGTTATTACAGGGGGAGAGTTAGCGGATTTAGCACAGATACGCAGTATTTT. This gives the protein CASSYYRGRVSGFSTDTQYF. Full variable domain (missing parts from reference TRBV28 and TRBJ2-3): DVKVTQSSRYLVKRTGEKVFLECVQDMDHENMFWYRQDPGLGLRLIYFSYDVKMKEKGDIPEGYSVSREKKERFSLILESASTNQTSMYLCASSYYRGRVSGFSTDTQYFGPGTRLTVL.